This TCR beta chain was identified during a study of OX40 agonist ivuxolimab in advanced cancers. For the study in its entirety: The costimulatory receptor OX40 (CD134) was targeted by ivuxolimab, a fully human IgG2 agonistic monoclonal antibody. Intravenous ivuxolimab was administered to patients every 2 weeks at six dose levels: 0.01, 0.1, 0.3, 1.5, 3 and 10 mg/kg. Of the approximately 50 dose-escalation patients, hepatocellular carcinoma was present in some 19, melanoma in roughly 15, renal cell carcinoma in 9 and head and neck cancer in 9. The dose-escalation cohort was roughly 80% male with a mean age of approximately 60 years, ranging from 23 to 79. Prior anti-PD-1, anti-PD-L1 or anti-CTLA-4 therapy was permitted, and checkpoint inhibitors had been received by about 37% of dose-escalation patients. Partial responses were achieved by three dose-escalation patients, of whom one had hepatocellular carcinoma and two had cutaneous melanoma. Peripheral TCRbeta sequencing aimed to test whether ivuxolimab altered TCR sequence diversity and caused clonal T-cell expansion. The paper reports the monotherapy dose-escalation portion (N of about 51 patients) of the phase I ivuxolimab trial.

Patients with autoimmune disease history or receiving systemic immunosuppression were excluded from the trial. Peripheral blood for TCR sequencing was collected from all dose cohorts at baseline, on cycle 4 day 1, and on cycle 7 day 1. The samples were taken from a phase I, first-in-human, multicenter, open-label dose-escalation trial of ivuxolimab. Adults with locally advanced or metastatic melanoma, renal cell carcinoma, hepatocellular carcinoma or head and neck squamous cell carcinoma were enrolled in the trial. Before TCR sequencing, CD4+ and CD8+ T cells were separately sorted from peripheral blood. What the study reported, not specific to this receptor: The antigen specificity of the clonally expanded peripheral T cells was not determined. Low levels of normalized T-cell clonal expansion were also seen in some patients who did not respond. After ivuxolimab, CD8+ T cells had more expanded clones than CD4+ T cells on average. In the 0.1-3.0 mg/kg groups, partial responders had among the lowest normalized peripheral clonal expansion, particularly in CD8+ T cells. Clonal expansion of both CD4+ and CD8+ blood T cells was observed from baseline to week 6 at doses 0.1 to 3.0 mg/kg.

As regards this clone: Its antigen is currently not known. No per-base quality is available; no much larger clone lies one base away. Other DNA sequences of this sample code for an identical CDR3.

Genomic DNA was isolated from the sorted cells so that the TCRbeta CDR3 region could be sequenced. The immunoSEQ Assay was used to sequence the TCRbeta CDR3 regions. This immuneACCESS table, as held by TCRdb, lists in-frame sequences with V and J called but not all clones. Of the missing ones, under half trace to an unresolved V gene in checked studies; the others have no known cause. The sample table holds about 37,000 clones, of which about 90% were seen once. Clones ranked in the top ten supply 30% to 35% of the sample. The trim is 0 bases for V and 4 bases for J, with a gap of 11 bases between the germline ends. Based on the germline V gene, the CDR1 and CDR2 sequences are SGDLS and YYNGEE. Including cysteine and phenylalanine, the CDR3 has 15 amino acids. The read is trimmed to its CDR3 DNA, 45 bases read in frame from base 1.

The sequenced sample was CD4+ or CD8+ T cells sorted from blood, obtained in a trial of the OX40 agonist ivuxolimab. The chain joins TRBV9 to TRBJ2-1; no D gene call is confident. This receptor was identified in an adult with an advanced solid tumor such as melanoma, head and neck, liver or kidney cancer. The DNA is TGTGCCAGCAGCGTAGGGGGTCGGGCATACAATGAGCAGTTCTTC. Translation gives CASSVGGRAYNEQFF.